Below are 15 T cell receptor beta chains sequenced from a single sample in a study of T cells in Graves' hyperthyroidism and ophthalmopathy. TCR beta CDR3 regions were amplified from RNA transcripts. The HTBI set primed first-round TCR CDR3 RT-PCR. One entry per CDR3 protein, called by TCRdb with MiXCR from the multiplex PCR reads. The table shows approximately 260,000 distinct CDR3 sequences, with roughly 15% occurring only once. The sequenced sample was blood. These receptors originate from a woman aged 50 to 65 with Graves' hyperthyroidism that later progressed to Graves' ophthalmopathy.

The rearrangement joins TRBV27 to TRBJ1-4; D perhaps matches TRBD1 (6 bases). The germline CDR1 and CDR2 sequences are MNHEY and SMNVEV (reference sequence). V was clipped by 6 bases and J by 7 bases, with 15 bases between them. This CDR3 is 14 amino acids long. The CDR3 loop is CASRLQGTSEKLFF. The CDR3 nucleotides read TGTGCCAGCAGACTACAGGGTACGAGTGAAAAACTGTTTTTT.

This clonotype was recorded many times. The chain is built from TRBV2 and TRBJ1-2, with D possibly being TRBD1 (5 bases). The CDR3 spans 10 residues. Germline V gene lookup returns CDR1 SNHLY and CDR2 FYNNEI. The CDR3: CARSTGGYTF. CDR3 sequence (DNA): TGTGCTAGGTCAACAGGTGGCTACACCTTC.

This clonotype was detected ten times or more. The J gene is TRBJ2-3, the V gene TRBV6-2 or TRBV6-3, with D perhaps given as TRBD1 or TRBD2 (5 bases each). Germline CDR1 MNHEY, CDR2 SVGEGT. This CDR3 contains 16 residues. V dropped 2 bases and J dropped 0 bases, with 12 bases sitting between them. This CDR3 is CASSYGGVPSTDTQYF. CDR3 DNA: TGTGCCAGCAGTTACGGGGGTGTCCCTAGCACAGATACGCAGTATTTT.

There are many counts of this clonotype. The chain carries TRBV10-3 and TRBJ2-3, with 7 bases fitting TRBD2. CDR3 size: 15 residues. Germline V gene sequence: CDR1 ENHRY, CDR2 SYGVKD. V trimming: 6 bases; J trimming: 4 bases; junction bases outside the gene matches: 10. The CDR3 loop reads CAISAGHGGSDTQYF. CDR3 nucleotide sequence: TGTGCCATCAGCGCAGGGCACGGGGGGTCAGATACGCAGTATTTT.

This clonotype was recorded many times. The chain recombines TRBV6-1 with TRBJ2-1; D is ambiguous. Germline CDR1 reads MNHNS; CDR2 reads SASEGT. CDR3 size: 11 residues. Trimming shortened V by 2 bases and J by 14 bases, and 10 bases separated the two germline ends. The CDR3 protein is CASSETRVEFF. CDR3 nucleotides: TGTGCCAGCAGTGAAACAAGGGTGGAGTTCTTC.

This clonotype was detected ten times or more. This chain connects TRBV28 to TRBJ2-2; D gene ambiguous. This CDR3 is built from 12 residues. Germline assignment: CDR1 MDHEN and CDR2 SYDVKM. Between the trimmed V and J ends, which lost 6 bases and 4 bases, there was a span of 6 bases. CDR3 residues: CASRRATGELFF. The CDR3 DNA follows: TGTGCCAGCAGACGGGCCACCGGGGAGCTGTTTTTT.

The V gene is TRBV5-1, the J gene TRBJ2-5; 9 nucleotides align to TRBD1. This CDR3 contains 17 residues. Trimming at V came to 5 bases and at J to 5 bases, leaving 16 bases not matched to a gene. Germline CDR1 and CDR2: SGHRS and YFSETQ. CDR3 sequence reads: CASRPRQQGAIFETQYF. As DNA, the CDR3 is TGCGCCAGCAGACCCCGACAACAGGGGGCGATTTTTGAGACCCAGTACTTC. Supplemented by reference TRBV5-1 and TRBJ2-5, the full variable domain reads KAGVTQTPRYLIKTRGQQVTLSCSPISGHRSVSWYQQTPGQGLQFLFEYFSETQRNKGNFPGRFSGRQFSNSRSEMNVSTLELGDSALYLCASRPRQQGAIFETQYFGPGTRLLVL.

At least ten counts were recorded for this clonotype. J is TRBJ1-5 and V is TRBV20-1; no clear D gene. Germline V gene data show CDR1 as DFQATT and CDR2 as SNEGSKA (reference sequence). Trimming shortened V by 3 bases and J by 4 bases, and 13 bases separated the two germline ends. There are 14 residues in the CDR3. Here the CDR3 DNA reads TGCAGTGCTAGTTTGGTCGGAGGGAATCAGCCCCAGCATTTT. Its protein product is CSASLVGGNQPQHF.

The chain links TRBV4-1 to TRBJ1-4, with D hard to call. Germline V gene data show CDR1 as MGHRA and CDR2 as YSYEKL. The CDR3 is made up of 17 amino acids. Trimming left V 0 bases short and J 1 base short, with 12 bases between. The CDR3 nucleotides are TGCGCCAGCAGCCAAGAACGGACTGGAGGAACTAATGAAAAACTGTTTTTT. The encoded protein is CASSQERTGGTNEKLFF.

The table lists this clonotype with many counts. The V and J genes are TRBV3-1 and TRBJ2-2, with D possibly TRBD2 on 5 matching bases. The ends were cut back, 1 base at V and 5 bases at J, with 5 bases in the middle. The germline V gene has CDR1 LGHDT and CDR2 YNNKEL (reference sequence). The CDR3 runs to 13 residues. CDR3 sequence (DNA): TGTGCCAGCAGCCAAGGGAGGACCGGGGAGCTGTTTTTT. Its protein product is CASSQGRTGELFF.

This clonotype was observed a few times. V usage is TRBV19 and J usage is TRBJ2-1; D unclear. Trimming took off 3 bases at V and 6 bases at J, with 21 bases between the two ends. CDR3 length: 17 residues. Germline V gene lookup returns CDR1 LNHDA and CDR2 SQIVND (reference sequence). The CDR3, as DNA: TGTGCCAGTAGTATTTTGACCCTTACTTATCTTCCCAATGAGCAGTTCTTC. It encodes CASSILTLTYLPNEQFF.

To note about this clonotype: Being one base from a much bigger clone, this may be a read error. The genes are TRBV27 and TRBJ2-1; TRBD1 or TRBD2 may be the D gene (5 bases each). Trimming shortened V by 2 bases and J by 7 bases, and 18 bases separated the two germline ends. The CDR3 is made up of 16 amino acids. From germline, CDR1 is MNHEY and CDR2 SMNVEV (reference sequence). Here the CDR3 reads CASSLRGGPRKNEQFF. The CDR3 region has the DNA TGTGCCAGCAGTTTAAGGGGCGGGCCCCGAAAGAATGAGCAGTTCTTC.

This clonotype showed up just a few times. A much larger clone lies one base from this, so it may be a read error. The CDR3 DNA reads TGTGCCAGCAGCGAGACCTACAATGAGCAGTTCTTC. Translated: CASSETYNEQFF. This chain connects TRBV9 to TRBJ2-1; unclear D gene. Looked up from germline, CDR1 is SGDLS and CDR2 is YYNGEE. Trimming stripped 3 bases from V and 2 bases from J, with 3 bases between. The CDR3 has 12 residues.

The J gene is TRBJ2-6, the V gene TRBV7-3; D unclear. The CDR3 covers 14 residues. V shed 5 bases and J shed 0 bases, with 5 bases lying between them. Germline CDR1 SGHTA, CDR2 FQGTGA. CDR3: CASSIGSGANVLTF. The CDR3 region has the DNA TGTGCCAGCAGCATAGGCTCTGGGGCCAACGTCCTGACTTTC.

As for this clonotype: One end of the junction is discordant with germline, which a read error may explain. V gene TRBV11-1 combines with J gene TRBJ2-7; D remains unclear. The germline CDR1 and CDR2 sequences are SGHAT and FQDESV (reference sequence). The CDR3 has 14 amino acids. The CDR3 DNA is TGCGCCAGCAGCAACCGGGCCGCATCCTACGAGCAGTACTTC. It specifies CASSNRAASYEQYF. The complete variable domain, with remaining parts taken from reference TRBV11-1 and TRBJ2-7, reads EAEVAQSPRYKITEKSQAVAFWCDPISGHATLYWYRQILGQGPELLVQFQDESVVDDSQLPKDRFSAERLKGVDSTLKIQPAELGDSAMYLCASSNRAASYEQYFGPGTRLTVT.